This T cell receptor beta chain is drawn from a study of cytomegalovirus exposure and HLA in healthy donors. As for the study in general: In an early release, HLA-typed donors contributed some 88 million unique TCR sequences. Broader study findings: Later analysis associated a missense DCLRE1C variant with TCR beta V- and J-gene trimming. Compared with the roughly 670-donor mean, an Asian-associated ancestry cluster reportedly had fewer N-insertions, according to a later analysis. Researchers counted 164 TCR beta chains as cytomegalovirus-associated.

The CDR3 runs 16 residues. The germline gives CDR1 SGDLS, CDR2 YYNGEE. V was trimmed by 4 bases and J by 3 bases, leaving 20 bases between them. Primers for the PCR totalled 60 Vbeta and 13 Jbeta. Sequenced by immunoSEQ multiplex PCR; TCRdb stores in-frame clones only, minus some. Here the sample spans over 80,000 clones, roughly three quarters being singletons. A few counts support this clone. Antigen unknown. The sequenced material came from PBMCs. The chain employs TRBV9 and TRBJ2-7; tentatively, D is TRBD1 (5 bases). The origin of this receptor is a man aged 40-50 years in good health and CMV-seronegative. The CDR3 nucleotides read TGTGCCAGCAGCCCCCGAACAGGCCTATATAGCTACGAGCAGTACTTC. Amino acid sequence: CASSPRTGLYSYEQYF. Together with reference TRBV9 and TRBJ2-7, the CDR3 gives the full variable domain: DSGVTQTPKHLITATGQRVTLRCSPRSGDLSVYWYQQSLDQGLQFLIQYYNGEERAKGNILERFSAQQFPDLHSELNLSSLELGDSALYFCASSPRTGLYSYEQYFGPGTRLTVT.